This T cell receptor beta chain comes out of a study of human T cells and chemical hapten exposure. This CDR3 is 12 amino acids long. CDR1 and CDR2 (germline): MNHNS, SASEGT. Trimming removed 7 bases from V and 1 base from J, with 7 bases in between. Time point here: pre-sensitization, week 0. Noted treatment: therapeutic diphenylcyclopropenone sensitization with weekly scalp DPC. It was from unfractionated whole blood that total RNA was extracted. Individual cDNA molecules (in the library) carried attached unique molecular identifiers. A single record per CDR3 protein comes from TCRdb applying MiXCR to the RACE reads. The sample lists a few hundred thousand distinct CDR3 sequences; 5.5% were seen once. About this clonotype: Its antigen is still unknown.

Study-wide results and limits: TCRs at a frequency above 1 in 1000 stayed unchanged with DPC sensitization. Expanded TCR counts at PT1 went up together with patch test score, a positive correlation.

This chain uses TRBV6-1 with TRBJ2-5, with unresolved D. Here the sequenced sample was whole blood, taken in connection with sensitization to the hapten diphenylcyclopropenone (DPC). This TCR was recovered from a woman aged 18 to 35 with alopecia areata. Some clones in this sample may be carry-over from other donors' samples. This chain's CDR3 is CASTLSQETQYF. The CDR3 DNA follows: TGTGCCAGCACCCTGTCCCAAGAGACCCAGTACTTC.